Sequencing of this T cell receptor (beta chain) was carried out in a study of T cells in Graves' hyperthyroidism and ophthalmopathy. Study results and limitations: Most clonotypes that expanded in the thyroid above 0.001 also showed up in blood.

The germline V gene encodes CDR1 SGHTA and CDR2 FQGNSA. Trimming removed 6 bases at V and 3 bases at J, with 14 bases between. CDR3 length equals 14 residues. About this clonotype: The target antigen is unknown.

Amplified TCR beta CDR3 regions derived from RNA transcripts. The study used the HTBI primer set for a first-round RT-PCR of the TCR CDR3. One entry per CDR3 protein, called by TCRdb with MiXCR from the multiplex PCR reads. This sample has hundreds of thousands of distinct CDR3 sequences; around 39% occur once, and the top ten carry roughly 8.3%. The source material was blood. The receptor comes from a man between 18 and 29 years old with Graves' hyperthyroidism. This rearrangement joins TRBV7-2 to TRBJ1-2, with D perhaps matching TRBD1 (5 bases). CDR3 protein: CASRDGTLDYGYTF. The CDR3 region has the DNA TGTGCCAGCAGGGACGGGACGTTAGACTATGGCTACACCTTC.